A selection of T cell receptor beta chains follows, all from one sample in a study of identical twins. TCRdb itself ran the 5' RACE reads through MiXCR, one entry per CDR3 protein. The table records 400,000 to 500,000 distinct CDR3 sequences, 13% to 15% of them present only once. The data also belong to a second study, concerning yellow fever vaccine responses in identical twins.

The sequencing sample was made of CD4+ T cells sorted from blood. These receptor sequences come from a woman aged 18 to 35 in good health. The CDR3 runs from the conserved cysteine through the conserved F or W. The order of the fields is D gene, clone size, V gene, J gene, CDR3 protein, CDR3 DNA. A D gene is named only where the DNA matches it firmly. Clone size is not always given. Where it is, it says once, few, many or a class for expanded clones.

d_gene: NA
abundance: NA
v_gene: TRBV2
j_gene: TRBJ2-1
CDR3aa: CASSPSGGSSYNEQFF
CDR3nt: TGTGCCAGCAGCCCTTCCGGGGGCAGCTCCTACAATGAGCAGTTCTTC

d_gene: NA
abundance: NA
v_gene: TRBV5-4
j_gene: TRBJ2-1
CDR3aa: CASSLGGKVTGNEQFF
CDR3nt: TGTGCCAGCAGCTTAGGCGGTAAGGTAACGGGCAATGAGCAGTTCTTC

d_gene: NA
abundance: few
v_gene: TRBV11-2
j_gene: TRBJ2-7
CDR3aa: CASSLYLFYEQYF
CDR3nt: TGTGCCAGCAGCTTATACCTATTCTACGAGCAGTACTTC

d_gene: NA
abundance: NA
v_gene: TRBV20-1
j_gene: TRBJ2-3
CDR3aa: CRAGGAWSTDTQYF
CDR3nt: TGCAGAGCAGGAGGGGCTTGGAGCACAGATACGCAGTATTTT

d_gene: NA
abundance: few
v_gene: TRBV5-1
j_gene: TRBJ1-6
CDR3aa: CASSRESNSPLHF
CDR3nt: TGCGCCAGCTCCCGGGAATCCAATTCACCCCTCCACTTT

d_gene: TRBD2
abundance: few
v_gene: TRBV7-8
j_gene: TRBJ2-3
CDR3aa: CASSITSGGRDTQYF
CDR3nt: TGTGCCAGCAGCATAACTAGCGGGGGGCGAGATACGCAGTATTTT

d_gene: NA
abundance: NA
v_gene: TRBV20-1
j_gene: TRBJ2-3
CDR3aa: CSARDNTRSTDTQYF
CDR3nt: TGCAGTGCTAGAGACAACACCAGAAGCACAGATACGCAGTATTTT

d_gene: TRBD2
abundance: few
v_gene: TRBV7-9
j_gene: TRBJ2-7
CDR3aa: CASSGTSGFYEQYF
CDR3nt: TGTGCCAGCAGCGGGACTAGCGGGTTCTACGAGCAGTACTTC

d_gene: NA
abundance: many
v_gene: TRBV20-1
j_gene: TRBJ2-5
CDR3aa: CSARDFLGGQETQYF
CDR3nt: TGCAGTGCTAGAGATTTCCTAGGGGGCCAAGAGACCCAGTACTTC

d_gene: TRBD2
abundance: NA
v_gene: TRBV3-1
j_gene: TRBJ2-1
CDR3aa: CASSSPGGRSNEQFF
CDR3nt: TGTGCCAGCAGCTCCCCGGGGGGGCGTAGCAATGAGCAGTTCTTC

d_gene: TRBD2
abundance: few
v_gene: TRBV3-1
j_gene: TRBJ2-3
CDR3aa: CASSQDPRLAGGTDTQYF
CDR3nt: TGTGCCAGCAGCCAAGATCCGCGACTAGCGGGAGGAACAGATACGCAGTATTTT

d_gene: TRBD2
abundance: few
v_gene: TRBV20-1
j_gene: TRBJ2-3
CDR3aa: CSARNRLAGTDTQYF
CDR3nt: TGCAGTGCTAGAAACAGACTAGCGGGAACAGATACGCAGTATTTT

d_gene: NA
abundance: few
v_gene: TRBV11-1
j_gene: TRBJ1-1
CDR3aa: CASSLPASLESKQHTEAFF
CDR3nt: TGTGCCAGCAGCTTACCAGCCAGCCTTGAATCGAAACAACACACTGAAGCTTTCTTT

d_gene: TRBD2
abundance: few
v_gene: TRBV15
j_gene: TRBJ2-3
CDR3aa: CATSGWTSGSTDTQYF
CDR3nt: TGTGCCACCAGCGGGTGGACTAGCGGGAGCACAGATACGCAGTATTTT

d_gene: NA
abundance: few
v_gene: TRBV7-2
j_gene: TRBJ2-1
CDR3aa: CASSLAHGSYNEQFF
CDR3nt: TGTGCCAGCAGCTTAGCGCATGGGTCCTACAATGAGCAGTTCTTC

d_gene: NA
abundance: many
v_gene: TRBV29-1
j_gene: TRBJ2-2
CDR3aa: CSAAGTRDGELFF
CDR3nt: TGCAGCGCAGCCGGGACCCGAGACGGGGAGCTGTTTTTT

d_gene: NA
abundance: few
v_gene: TRBV6-5
j_gene: TRBJ2-7
CDR3aa: CASSNTPGPGAEQYF
CDR3nt: TGTGCCAGCAGTAATACTCCGGGACCGGGGGCCGAGCAGTACTTC

d_gene: NA
abundance: few
v_gene: TRBV21-1
j_gene: TRBJ2-1
CDR3aa: CASLGGEQFF
CDR3nt: TGTGCCAGCTTAGGGGGCGAGCAGTTCTTC

d_gene: NA
abundance: NA
v_gene: TRBV12-3/TRBV12-4
j_gene: TRBJ1-2
CDR3aa: CASSLSSGRTNYGYTF
CDR3nt: TGTGCCAGCAGTTTATCTTCGGGCAGGACTAACTATGGCTACACCTTC

d_gene: TRBD1
abundance: few
v_gene: TRBV28
j_gene: TRBJ1-5
CDR3aa: CASSSDRFSNQPQHF
CDR3nt: TGTGCCAGCAGTTCGGACAGGTTTAGCAATCAGCCCCAGCATTTT

d_gene: NA
abundance: NA
v_gene: TRBV7-2
j_gene: TRBJ1-2
CDR3aa: CASSSTPGAGSYGYTF
CDR3nt: TGTGCCAGCAGCTCCACGCCGGGGGCAGGGAGCTATGGCTACACCTTC

d_gene: NA
abundance: few
v_gene: TRBV6-1
j_gene: TRBJ1-2
CDR3aa: CASSLVDGYTF
CDR3nt: TGTGCCAGCAGTCTAGTGGATGGCTACACCTTC